Following are 19 T cell receptor beta chains from one sample sequenced in a study of blood T cell dynamics during melanoma immunotherapy. The time point here: week 3, after first cycle of checkpoint inhibitor. TCRdb's copy holds only in-frame clones and misses some; the assay was immunoSEQ multiplex PCR. This sample carries some 4,200 clones, more than 60% of them seen once, and the ten largest clones take 45% to 55%. This sample comprised blood, obtained from a patient treated with checkpoint blockade. The receptors stem from a human donor with melanoma.

This clone was recorded only once. The chain carries TRBV5-4 and TRBJ1-1, with D possibly being TRBD1 (5 bases). Between the trimmed V and J ends, which lost 2 bases and 5 bases, there was a span of 10 bases. This CDR3 is built from 13 residues. CDR1 is SGHNT, CDR2 YYREEE, per germline (reference sequence). Written as DNA, the CDR3 is TGTGCCAGCAGCTTAACAGGTCAAACTGAAGCTTTCTTT. This encodes CASSLTGQTEAFF.

The chain has TRBV29-1 and TRBJ1-1, with unresolved D. The ends were cut back, 7 bases at V and 1 base at J, with 7 bases in the middle. The germline CDR1 and CDR2 sequences are SQVTM and ANQGSEA. CDR3 size: 11 residues. The CDR3 sequence: CSAQENTEAFF. The CDR3 bases are TGCAGCGCTCAGGAGAACACTGAAGCTTTCTTT.

This clone has a handful of counts. This chain joins TRBV9 and TRBJ1-1; possible D gene TRBD1, 6 bases. CDR3 length: 14 amino acids. Germline values: CDR1 SGDLS, CDR2 YYNGEE. V lost 3 bases and J lost 1, with 10 bases in between. Here the CDR3 reads CASSGQQGNTEAFF. The CDR3 DNA reads as TGTGCCAGCAGCGGGCAACAGGGGAACACTGAAGCTTTCTTT. The whole variable domain, filled in from reference TRBV9 and TRBJ1-1, reads DSGVTQTPKHLITATGQRVTLRCSPRSGDLSVYWYQQSLDQGLQFLIQYYNGEERAKGNILERFSAQQFPDLHSELNLSSLELGDSALYFCASSGQQGNTEAFFGQGTRLTVV.

A few counts support this clone. The chain joins TRBV9 to TRBJ1-4; 7 bases are a match to TRBD1. The germline CDR1 and CDR2 sequences are SGDLS and YYNGEE. The CDR3 loop spans 14 amino acids. With V trimmed by 2 bases and J by 7 bases, 5 bases remained unmatched. CDR3 protein: CASSVQGESEKLFF. For the CDR3, the DNA is TGTGCCAGCAGCGTTCAGGGGGAGAGTGAAAAACTGTTTTTT. Using reference TRBV9 and TRBJ1-4 for the parts outside the CDR3, the full variable domain is DSGVTQTPKHLITATGQRVTLRCSPRSGDLSVYWYQQSLDQGLQFLIQYYNGEERAKGNILERFSAQQFPDLHSELNLSSLELGDSALYFCASSVQGESEKLFFGSGTQLSVL.

V and J are TRBV7-8 and TRBJ1-2; D is undetermined. Germline V gives CDR1 SGHVS, CDR2 FQNEAQ. The CDR3 covers 12 residues. V was pared by 5 bases and J by 4 bases, with 8 bases between. As DNA, the CDR3 is TGTGCCAGCAGCCCAAATAGCTATGGCTACACCTTC. Translation: CASSPNSYGYTF.

This clone was seen a single time. J is TRBJ2-3 and V is TRBV5-1; D is unclear. CDR1 is SGHRS and CDR2 is YFSETQ in the germline V gene. This CDR3 is 13 amino acids long. Trimming took off 0 bases at V and 5 bases at J, with 7 bases between the two ends. CDR3 protein: CASSLEAQDTQYF. The CDR3, as DNA: TGCGCCAGCAGCTTGGAGGCTCAAGATACGCAGTATTTT.

The chain employs TRBV11-2 and TRBJ1-4, with D possibly being TRBD1 (6 bases). The V and J ends lost 2 bases and 5 bases respectively, with 12 bases between them. Germline CDR1 is SGHAT and CDR2 is FQNNGV. The CDR3 runs to 15 residues. The CDR3 DNA reads TGTGCCAGCAGCTTACAGGGGCAGGAAAATGAAAAACTGTTTTTT. Its translation: CASSLQGQENEKLFF. Supplemented by reference TRBV11-2 and TRBJ1-4, the full variable domain reads EAGVAQSPRYKIIEKRQSVAFWCNPISGHATLYWYQQILGQGPKLLIQFQNNGVVDDSQLPKDRFSAERLKGVDSTLKIQPAKLEDSAVYLCASSLQGQENEKLFFGSGTQLSVL.

The CDR3 is CASSLNGNTEAFF. The DNA of the CDR3 is TGTGCCAGCAGCTTGAACGGCAACACTGAAGCTTTCTTT. The chain carries TRBV7-6 and TRBJ1-1; D remains ambiguous. From germline, CDR1 is SGHVS and CDR2 FNYEAQ. The CDR3 runs to 13 residues. V lost 3 bases and J lost 2, with 7 bases in between.

The V gene is TRBV6-5, the J gene TRBJ1-2; D not resolved. Trimming cost V 0 bases and J 8 bases, with 16 bases left between them. CDR1 and CDR2 (germline): MNHEY, SVGAGI. This CDR3 is built from 15 residues. The CDR3 is CASSYSDRRLGGYTF. CDR3 coding DNA: TGTGCCAGCAGTTACTCAGACCGACGCTTGGGAGGCTACACCTTC.

The chain uses TRBV7-9 and TRBJ1-5, with TRBD1 identical over 9 bases. J lost 9 bases, V lost 11 bases, and 14 bases had no gene match. This CDR3 has 14 amino acids. The germline CDR1 and CDR2 sequences are SEHNR and FQNEAQ (reference sequence). The CDR3 loop reads CAPPPTGGIRPQHF. The DNA for the CDR3 is TGTGCCCCTCCGCCCACAGGGGGCATCCGGCCCCAGCATTTT.

This clone was observed a handful of times. The J gene is TRBJ1-3, the V gene TRBV6-5; a possible D gene is TRBD1 (6 bases). V was trimmed by 0 bases and J by 4 bases, leaving 10 bases between them. This CDR3 region has 15 residues. Germline V gene sequence: CDR1 MNHEY, CDR2 SVGAGI. The CDR3 region is CASSYSSGAGNTIYF. The CDR3 DNA sequence: TGTGCCAGCAGTTACTCGTCAGGGGCCGGAAACACCATATATTTT.

The genes are TRBV11-3 and TRBJ1-3; D uncertain. The V and J ends lost 1 base and 2 bases respectively, with 6 bases between them. The CDR3 covers 14 residues. Germline CDR1 and CDR2: SGHNT and YENEEA. The CDR3 nucleotides are TGTGCCAGCAGCTTAGGAAAAGCTGGAAACACCATATATTTT. Translating it yields CASSLGKAGNTIYF. Based on the CDR3 plus reference TRBV11-3 and TRBJ1-3, the full variable domain is EAGVVQSPRYKIIEKKQPVAFWCNPISGHNTLYWYLQNLGQGPELLIRYENEEAVDDSQLPKDRFSAERLKGVDSTLKIQPAELGDSAVYLCASSLGKAGNTIYFGEGSWLTVV.

V and J are TRBV4-1 and TRBJ2-7, with 9 positions matching TRBD1. Germline CDR1 is MGHRA and CDR2 is YSYEKL. The CDR3 has 17 amino acids. The V segment lost 1 base and the J segment 3 bases; nucleotides outside the gene matches: 10. The CDR3 protein is CASSQGSFGTGIYEQYF. The CDR3 DNA reads as TGCGCCAGCAGCCAAGGGTCATTCGGGACAGGGATCTACGAGCAGTACTTC.

The chain combines TRBV5-1 with TRBJ1-1; D perhaps matches TRBD1 (5 bases). V shed 4 bases and J shed 0 bases, with 13 bases lying between them. Germline CDR1 is SGHRS and CDR2 is YFSETQ. The CDR3 extends over 15 amino acids. The DNA for the CDR3 is TGCGCCAGCAGCCGACAGCCTGGCCTGAACACTGAAGCTTTCTTT. Encoded protein: CASSRQPGLNTEAFF.

This chain joins TRBV14 and TRBJ1-1; D gene unclear. Per germline, CDR1 SGHDN and CDR2 FVKESK. Trimming pared 3 bases from V and 4 bases from J, leaving 12 bases between. The CDR3 has 14 residues. CDR3 region: CASSQLGSGTEAFF. The CDR3 DNA sequence: TGTGCCAGCAGCCAGTTAGGGTCGGGCACTGAAGCTTTCTTT.

The rearrangement joins TRBV6-4 to TRBJ2-3; D is perhaps TRBD2 (7 bases). The CDR3 has 14 amino acids. Germline CDR1 and CDR2: MRHNA and SNTAGT. The ends were cut back, 4 bases at V and 3 bases at J, with 11 bases in the middle. The CDR3 nucleotides are TGTGCCAGCAGTGCGGGGGGCGGGACAGATACGCAGTATTTT. This sequence encodes CASSAGGGTDTQYF.

This clone was counted a single time. This chain joins TRBV5-1 and TRBJ1-1; D remains ambiguous. Germline V gene lookup returns CDR1 SGHRS and CDR2 YFSETQ. CDR3 length: 11 residues. Trimming stripped 1 base from V and 7 bases from J, with 5 bases between. The CDR3 loop is CASSLSGEAFF. For the CDR3, the DNA is TGCGCCAGCAGCTTGTCCGGTGAAGCTTTCTTT.

This clone is a singleton in its sample. The V call is TRBV5-4, the J call TRBJ2-1, with D uncertain. V shed 3 bases and J shed 6 bases, with 10 bases lying between them. The germline CDR1 and CDR2 sequences are SGHNT and YYREEE (reference sequence). The CDR3 spans 13 residues. The DNA for the CDR3 is TGTGCCAGCAGCTCCGACCGAACCAATGAGCAGTTCTTC. It translates to CASSSDRTNEQFF.

As for this clone: The junction and the germline gene differ at one end; a read error may be behind it. This chain links TRBV7-6 with TRBJ1-3, with D maybe TRBD1 (5 bases). The CDR3 extends over 17 amino acids. Germline assignment: CDR1 SGHVS and CDR2 FNYEAQ. The CDR3 DNA reads TGTGCCAGCGCGCCGACTCCAACAGGACCTCTCCCCGAACTGGTGTCTTTT. Its translation is CASAPTPTGPLPELVSF.